One and the same sample provided the 31 T cell receptor beta chains below, sequenced in a study of technical replicates of blood from several donors. Sequencing was performed with immunoSEQ multiplex PCR; in TCRdb, only in-frame clones are kept and a portion is missing. In the table there are around 72,000 clones, nearly 99% of which are singletons. Input material: T cells isolated from PBMCs. These receptors all stem from a human donor in good health.

This chain joins TRBV7-2 and TRBJ2-5, with D tentatively TRBD2 (5 bases). The CDR3 loop spans 12 amino acids. Trimming shortened V by 4 bases and J by 5 bases, and 8 bases separated the two germline ends. The germline gives CDR1 SGHTA, CDR2 FQGNSA. The CDR3 DNA is TGTGCCAGCAGCTCCGGGATGGAGACCCAGTACTTC. Its translation: CASSSGMETQYF.

The chain joins TRBV6-6 to TRBJ2-7, with TRBD2 identical over 13 bases. After removal of 0 bases from V and 3 bases from J, the junction contained 2 bases not matched to a gene. The CDR3 is 16 residues long. CDR1 is MNHNY, CDR2 SVGAGI, per germline (reference sequence). The CDR3 DNA follows: TGTGCCAGCAGTTACTCGAGGACTAGCGGGAGCTACGAGCAGTACTTC. Translated: CASSYSRTSGSYEQYF.

Written as DNA, the CDR3 is TGTGCCAGTAGTACCGCCCTCGGGGGGCATGTGGATGGCTACACCTTC. Amino acid sequence: CASSTALGGHVDGYTF. The chain carries TRBV19 and TRBJ1-2, with D maybe TRBD1 (6 bases). Between the trimmed V and J ends, which lost 4 bases and 6 bases, there was a span of 21 bases. The CDR3 contains 16 residues. Germline CDR1 is LNHDA and CDR2 is SQIVND (reference sequence).

This chain joins TRBV9 and TRBJ2-1; 9 bases map to TRBD2. Unmatched junction bases numbered 7, after V lost 4 bases and J lost 5 bases. Germline loops: CDR1 SGDLS, CDR2 YYNGEE. This CDR3 region has 15 residues. Here the CDR3 reads CASSLGLARHNEQFF. DNA of the CDR3: TGTGCCAGCAGCCTAGGACTAGCGAGACACAATGAGCAGTTCTTC.

V is TRBV2 and J is TRBJ2-7, with D tentatively TRBD2 (6 bases). The CDR3 spans 12 residues. V lost 4 bases, J lost 6 bases, and 10 bases lay in between. Germline lookup yields CDR1 SNHLY and CDR2 FYNNEI. The CDR3 DNA follows: TGTGCCAGCAGTGTACTAGCATCCGAGCAGTACTTC. This gives the protein CASSVLASEQYF. Combining the CDR3 with reference TRBV2 and TRBJ2-7 gives the whole variable domain EPEVTQTPSHQVTQMGQEVILRCVPISNHLYFYWYRQILGQKVEFLVSFYNNEISEKSEIFDDQFSVERPDGSNFTLKIRSTKLEDSAMYFCASSVLASEQYFGPGTRLTVT.

V is TRBV5-1 and J is TRBJ1-1; 8 bases fit TRBD1. Germline V CDR1 and CDR2: SGHRS, YFSETQ. V gave up 3 bases and J gave up 3 bases; unmatched junction bases: 10. The CDR3 contains 16 residues. The CDR3 DNA reads as TGCGCCAGCAGCTCACCGACAGGGGTAAAGGACACTGAAGCTTTCTTT. This translates into CASSSPTGVKDTEAFF.

This chain links TRBV30 with TRBJ2-7, with D uncertain. CDR1 is GTSNPN and CDR2 is SVGIG in the germline V gene (reference sequence). V dropped 0 bases and J dropped 4 bases, with 13 bases sitting between them. This CDR3 is 14 amino acids long. As DNA, the CDR3 is TGTGCCTGGAGTGTATCTTATCCCGGGTACGAGCAGTACTTC. It specifies CAWSVSYPGYEQYF.

The chain has TRBV7-9 and TRBJ1-2; no clear D gene. The CDR3 consists of 12 residues. CDR1 is SEHNR and CDR2 is FQNEAQ in the germline V gene (reference sequence). V was shortened by 5 bases and J by 3 bases, with 7 bases between the two germline ends. The CDR3 DNA reads as TGTGCCAGCAGCGCAGAAGACTATGGCTACACCTTC. Translation: CASSAEDYGYTF.

The chain couples TRBV6-6 to TRBJ2-7, with D perhaps matching TRBD2 (6 bases). Germline CDR1 MNHNY, CDR2 SVGAGI (reference sequence). The CDR3 is 14 amino acids. In nucleotides, the CDR3 is TGTGCTAGTAGGTGGGGACTCCGTGACTACGAGCAGTACTTC. This translates into CASRWGLRDYEQYF.

The V call is TRBV7-3, the J call TRBJ2-1; 10 nucleotides match TRBD2. V was pared by 4 bases and J by 0 bases, with 9 bases of the junction left unmatched. The length of the CDR3 is 18 residues. From germline, CDR1 is SGHTA and CDR2 FQGTGA. The CDR3, as DNA: TGTGCCAGCAGCTACCTAGCGGGAGATTATAGCTCCTACAATGAGCAGTTCTTC. Its protein product is CASSYLAGDYSSYNEQFF.

The rearrangement uses TRBV27 and TRBJ1-1, with 8 bases identical to TRBD1. The junction had 12 bases not matched to a gene; V was cut back by 5 bases and J by 1 base. CDR3 length: 17 residues. The V gene's germline CDR1 is MNHEY and CDR2 SMNVEV (reference sequence). In DNA form, the CDR3 reads TGTGCCAGCAGTCCTCCCAGGGGGGGGACAGGGAACACTGAAGCTTTCTTT. Amino acids: CASSPPRGGTGNTEAFF.

V gene TRBV6-1 combines with J gene TRBJ2-3; D may be TRBD2 (6 bases). Germline V lookup: CDR1 MNHNS, CDR2 SASEGT. The CDR3 contains 15 residues. Trimming left V 3 bases short and J 0 bases short, with 10 bases between. The CDR3 DNA reads TGTGCCAGCAGTGATTGGGGGGTGAGCACAGATACGCAGTATTTT. Translation gives CASSDWGVSTDTQYF.

The CDR3 here is CASSILFEAFF. In DNA form, the CDR3 reads TGTGCCAGTAGTATTCTATTTGAAGCTTTCTTT. The chain has TRBV19 and TRBJ1-1; D not resolved. Trimming removed 3 bases from V and 7 bases from J, with 6 bases in between. CDR1 is LNHDA, CDR2 SQIVND, per germline (reference sequence). The length of the CDR3 is 11 residues.

Only one count was recorded for this clone. The CDR3 bases are TGTGCCAGCCTAGGACAGGGGGGAGTCTATGGCTACACCTTC. Amino acid sequence: CASLGQGGVYGYTF. The chain employs TRBV5-6 and TRBJ1-2, with 10 positions matching TRBD1. In germline, CDR1 is SGHDT, CDR2 YYEEEE. The CDR3 sequence is 14 residues long. V trimming: 7 bases; J trimming: 4 bases; junction bases outside the gene matches: 7.

The chain employs TRBV7-2 and TRBJ2-1, with TRBD2 matching over 11 bases. V dropped 5 bases and J dropped 10; count of bases not matched to a gene: 10. Germline-derived CDR1 and CDR2 are SGHTA and FQGNSA. The CDR3 has 15 amino acids. CDR3 in DNA: TGTGCCAGCAGCCTAGGGACTAGCGGTGCTTTGGAGCAGTTCTTC. It translates to CASSLGTSGALEQFF.

The chain employs TRBV7-2 and TRBJ1-2, with unresolved D. The CDR3 loop spans 12 amino acids. Germline CDR1 SGHTA, CDR2 FQGNSA. V was trimmed by 4 bases and J by 7 bases, leaving 10 bases between them. The CDR3 loop is CASSWQRFGYTF. DNA of the CDR3: TGTGCCAGCAGCTGGCAAAGATTTGGCTACACCTTC.

The chain joins TRBV30 to TRBJ1-5; TRBD1 might be the D (5 bases). The CDR3 contains 16 residues. Trimming stripped 3 bases from V and 0 bases from J, with 15 bases between. CDR1 GTSNPN and CDR2 SVGIG come from the germline V gene (reference sequence). This CDR3 reads CAWSAAGTYSNQPQHF. The CDR3 DNA follows: TGTGCCTGGAGCGCCGCGGGGACTTATAGCAATCAGCCCCAGCATTTT.

V is TRBV27 and J is TRBJ2-7; 11 bases match TRBD1. The length of the CDR3 is 15 residues. Germline V gives CDR1 MNHEY, CDR2 SMNVEV (reference sequence). Trimming took 9 bases from V and 5 from J; bases not matched to a gene: 12. In DNA, the CDR3 is TGTGCCAGTGCTAATTCCGGGACAGGGGGGCACGAGCAGTACTTC. This gives the protein CASANSGTGGHEQYF.

The sample holds one count of this clone. The V gene is TRBV6-1, the J gene TRBJ1-4; D is possibly TRBD1 (5 bases). The V gene lost 5 bases and the J gene lost 0 bases, with 10 bases spanning the gap. CDR3 size: 15 residues. Germline values: CDR1 MNHNS, CDR2 SASEGT. CDR3 sequence: CASSRQLATNEKLFF. The CDR3 DNA sequence: TGTGCCAGCAGTAGACAGCTTGCAACTAATGAAAAACTGTTTTTT.

V gene TRBV6-1 combines with J gene TRBJ1-5, with TRBD1 identical over 7 bases. Looked up from germline, CDR1 is MNHNS and CDR2 is SASEGT. The length of the CDR3 is 14 residues. V was clipped by 8 bases and J by 3 bases; unmatched bases: 7. CDR3 nucleotide sequence: TGTGCCAGCGTCGGGACAGCTTACAATCAGCCCCAGCATTTT. Translated, it gives CASVGTAYNQPQHF.

Note on this clone: Compared with germline, one end of the junction differs, possibly owing to a read error. The chain is built from TRBV19 and TRBJ2-3; D perhaps matches TRBD2 (6 bases). The CDR3 runs 12 residues. Looked up from germline, CDR1 is LNHDA and CDR2 is SQIVND (reference sequence). This chain's CDR3 is CASGEGADTQYF. The CDR3, as DNA: TGCGCGTCGGGAGAAGGAGCAGATACGCAGTATTTT. Full variable domain (missing parts from reference TRBV19 and TRBJ2-3): DGGITQSPKYLFRKEGQNVTLSCEQNLNHDAMYWYRQDPGQGLRLIYYSQIVNDFQKGDIAEGYSVSREKKESFPLTVTSAQKNPTAFYLCASGEGADTQYFGPGTRLTVL.

V gene TRBV10-3 combines with J gene TRBJ2-7; TRBD2 is a possible D gene (5 bases). The CDR3 contains 13 residues. Germline V gene sequence: CDR1 ENHRY, CDR2 SYGVKD. Trimming took off 7 bases at V and 0 bases at J, with 10 bases between the two ends. CDR3 residues: CAINSGISYEQYF. The DNA of the CDR3 is TGTGCCATCAATTCGGGGATCTCCTACGAGCAGTACTTC.

This chain joins TRBV7-2 and TRBJ1-1; D gene uncertain. The CDR3 length is 14 residues. Per the germline V gene, CDR1 is SGHTA and CDR2 is FQGNSA. V was cut by 1 base and J by 4 bases, with 10 bases left in between. The CDR3 region is CASSLVRATTEAFF. The DNA of the CDR3 is TGTGCCAGCAGCTTAGTGAGAGCTACCACTGAAGCTTTCTTT.

The rearrangement uses TRBV6-5 and TRBJ1-1, with TRBD1 identical over 7 bases. The V and J ends lost 6 bases and 6 bases, in that order; junction bases with no gene match: 7. This CDR3 is built from 13 residues. Germline V CDR1 and CDR2: MNHEY, SVGAGI. The CDR3 protein is CASSTGVGAEAFF. DNA for the CDR3: TGTGCCAGCAGCACAGGGGTGGGGGCTGAAGCTTTCTTT.

The chain joins TRBV27 to TRBJ1-2; no clear D. The CDR3 runs to 13 residues. CDR1 and CDR2 from the germline V gene are MNHEY and SMNVEV (reference sequence). V was trimmed by 3 bases and J by 8 bases, leaving 13 bases between them. The CDR3 bases are TGTGCCAGCAGTTTGGGCCCCCTTTTGGGCTACACCTTC. Translating gives CASSLGPLLGYTF.

The chain employs TRBV29-1 and TRBJ2-1, with 13 bases that match TRBD2. The germline V gene has CDR1 SQVTM and CDR2 ANQGSEA. The CDR3 loop spans 14 amino acids. The V and J ends lost 6 bases and 9 bases, in that order; junction bases with no gene match: 8. CDR3 residues: CSVELAGGRSEQFF. The CDR3 bases are TGCAGCGTGGAACTAGCGGGAGGGAGGAGTGAGCAGTTCTTC.

This clone occurred once. The chain recombines TRBV5-1 with TRBJ2-3, with TRBD2 matching over 13 bases. CDR1 is SGHRS, CDR2 YFSETQ, per germline. J gave up 2 bases and V 4 bases, and 4 bases lay outside the gene matches. The CDR3 totals 16 residues. In DNA form, the CDR3 reads TGCGCCAGCAGCCCTGGGACTAGCGGGAACACAGATACGCAGTATTTT. This codes for CASSPGTSGNTDTQYF. The full variable domain, its missing parts supplied by reference TRBV5-1 and TRBJ2-3, is KAGVTQTPRYLIKTRGQQVTLSCSPISGHRSVSWYQQTPGQGLQFLFEYFSETQRNKGNFPGRFSGRQFSNSRSEMNVSTLELGDSALYLCASSPGTSGNTDTQYFGPGTRLTVL.

The chain employs TRBV5-8 and TRBJ2-1; D not certain. This CDR3 comprises 15 residues. Germline V gene data show CDR1 as SGHTS and CDR2 as YDEGEE. The V end lost 2 bases, the J end lost 5 bases, and 14 bases lay between the germline ends. CDR3 loop: CASSLSGTTNNEQFF. For the CDR3, the DNA is TGTGCCAGCAGCTTAAGTGGTACAACGAACAATGAGCAGTTCTTC. The full variable domain, with the rest looked up from reference TRBV5-8 and TRBJ2-1, is EAGVTQSPTHLIKTRGQQATLRCSPISGHTSVYWYQQALGLGLQFLLWYDEGEERNRGNFPPRFSGRQFPNYSSELNVNALELEDSALYLCASSLSGTTNNEQFFGPGTRLTVL.

The genes are TRBV18 and TRBJ2-7; 7 positions match TRBD2. The ends lost 3 bases at V and 1 base at J; junction bases unmatched: 6. Germline V gene data show CDR1 as KGHSH and CDR2 as LQKENI. The CDR3 has 15 residues. The CDR3 here is CASSPRGSGSYEQYF. The CDR3 region has the DNA TGTGCCAGCTCACCTCGGGGTAGCGGGTCCTACGAGCAGTACTTC.

The gene calls are TRBV2 and TRBJ2-7, with D perhaps matching TRBD1 (6 bases). In germline, CDR1 is SNHLY, CDR2 FYNNEI. The CDR3 sequence is 12 residues long. With 10 bases removed from V and 3 bases from J, the gap between germline ends came to 13 bases. The CDR3 protein is CAIQTGNYEQYF. The CDR3 DNA reads TGTGCCATCCAGACAGGTAACTACGAGCAGTACTTC. The whole variable domain, remainder taken from reference TRBV2 and TRBJ2-7, is EPEVTQTPSHQVTQMGQEVILRCVPISNHLYFYWYRQILGQKVEFLVSFYNNEISEKSEIFDDQFSVERPDGSNFTLKIRSTKLEDSAMYFCAIQTGNYEQYFGPGTRLTVT.

V and J are TRBV13 and TRBJ2-7; D perhaps matches TRBD2 (5 bases). The CDR3 spans 13 residues. CDR1 and CDR2 from the germline V gene are PRHDT and FYEKMQ (reference sequence). The V end lost 6 bases, the J end lost 4 bases, and 13 bases lay between the germline ends. CDR3 protein: CASSHSPGYEQYF. The CDR3 region has the DNA TGTGCCAGCAGTCACTCGCCGGGATACGAGCAGTACTTC. The full variable domain, with the rest looked up from reference TRBV13 and TRBJ2-7, is AAGVIQSPRHLIKEKRETATLKCYPIPRHDTVYWYQQGPGQDPQFLISFYEKMQSDKGSIPDRFSAQQFSDYHSELNMSSLELGDSALYFCASSHSPGYEQYFGPGTRLTVT.